This entry lists 16 T cell receptor beta chains sequenced from one sample in a study of blood T cells in healthy people across ages. Sample-barcoded 5' priming and a J-beta primer mix drove a second PCR of about 6 to 11 cycles. TCRdb re-called the 5' RACE reads through MiXCR, storing one row per CDR3 protein. The top ten hold under 25% of the sample, which has fewer than 2 million distinct CDR3 sequences, about 39% seen once. Sequenced sample: blood. The receptors here all came from a human donor in good health.

This clonotype was recorded a few times. The J gene is TRBJ1-3, the V gene TRBV14; unclear D gene. The germline V and J ends were trimmed by 2 bases and 0 bases, with 11 bases remaining between them. Germline V gene sequence: CDR1 SGHDN, CDR2 FVKESK. The CDR3 has 16 amino acids. The CDR3 DNA follows: TGTGCCAGCAGCCAACCCGATCGGTACTCTGGAAACACCATATATTTT. This gives the protein CASSQPDRYSGNTIYF.

The rearrangement uses TRBV28 and TRBJ2-7, with 9 bases identical to TRBD2. CDR1 is MDHEN and CDR2 is SYDVKM in the germline V gene. This CDR3 contains 15 residues. The V segment lost 5 bases and the J segment 1 base; nucleotides outside the gene matches: 6. The CDR3 sequence: CASSTPGLASYEQYF. Here the CDR3 DNA reads TGTGCCAGCAGTACTCCGGGACTAGCTTCCTACGAGCAGTACTTC.

The chain employs TRBV7-9 and TRBJ1-2; possible D gene TRBD1, 5 bases. Germline V gene data show CDR1 as SEHNR and CDR2 as FQNEAQ (reference sequence). Trimming stripped 5 bases from V and 5 bases from J, with 15 bases between. The CDR3 loop spans 14 amino acids. The CDR3: CASSRVGAAYGYTF. CDR3 bases: TGTGCCAGCAGCCGGGTCGGGGCCGCTTATGGCTACACCTTC.

The genes are TRBV7-3 and TRBJ1-1; D gene uncertain. With 5 bases removed from V and 7 bases from J, the gap between germline ends came to 23 bases. The CDR3 consists of 16 residues. CDR1 is SGHTA, CDR2 FQGTGA, per germline. CDR3 DNA: TGTGCCAGCAGCCCTCCCCTTCGTGGTGAGAAGATTGAAGCTTTCTTT. Encoded protein: CASSPPLRGEKIEAFF.

The chain uses TRBV6-6 and TRBJ2-5, with 7 nucleotides matching TRBD2. The CDR3 has 16 residues. V shed 2 bases, J shed 1 base, and the junction held 7 bases outside the gene matches. Germline assignment: CDR1 MNHNY and CDR2 SVGAGI (reference sequence). In DNA form, the CDR3 reads TGTGCCAGCAGTTACACCTTGGGGGGGGGCCAAGAGACCCAGTACTTC. Translated: CASSYTLGGGQETQYF.

This clonotype was seen only a few times. This chain joins TRBV6-2 or TRBV6-3 and TRBJ2-1; 9 bases agree with TRBD1. Germline assignment: CDR1 MNHEY and CDR2 SVGEGT. The CDR3 contains 17 residues. The V gene end was trimmed by 6 bases and the J gene end by 2 bases; junction bases not matched to a gene: 11. The CDR3: CASRSNRGQAAYNEQFF. The DNA of the CDR3 is TGTGCCAGCAGATCCAACAGGGGGCAGGCGGCCTACAATGAGCAGTTCTTC.

This clonotype was seen a few times. This chain connects TRBV5-1 to TRBJ1-4; 8 positions match TRBD1. Trimming at V came to 3 bases and at J to 2 bases, leaving 6 bases not matched to a gene. Germline V gene lookup returns CDR1 SGHRS and CDR2 YFSETQ. The CDR3 runs to 16 residues. The CDR3: CASSWTGPLTNEKLFF. The CDR3, as DNA: TGCGCCAGCAGCTGGACAGGGCCTCTGACTAATGAAAAACTGTTTTTT.

This clonotype was found a few times. V usage is TRBV2 and J usage is TRBJ2-1; TRBD2 aligns across 11 bases. CDR1 SNHLY and CDR2 FYNNEI come from the germline V gene. J was trimmed by 0 bases and V by 6 bases; bases with no gene match: 22. The CDR3 contains 22 residues. The CDR3 region is CASRTPSKTQASGGTSYNEQFF. DNA for the CDR3: TGTGCCAGCAGAACCCCCTCCAAAACCCAGGCTAGCGGGGGGACCTCCTACAATGAGCAGTTCTTC.

This clonotype has a handful of counts. The gene calls are TRBV5-1 and TRBJ1-2; 9 bases agree with TRBD1. V shed 4 bases and J 2 bases; nucleotides not matched to a gene: 6. This CDR3 has 15 residues. CDR1 and CDR2 (germline): SGHRS, YFSETQ. CDR3 residues: CASSGTGNENYGYTF. The CDR3 nucleotides are TGCGCCAGCAGCGGGACAGGGAATGAGAACTATGGCTACACCTTC.

This clonotype appeared a few times. The rearrangement links TRBV7-9 to TRBJ1-2; D not resolved. The V end lost 1 base, the J end lost 8 bases, and 17 bases lay between the germline ends. From germline, CDR1 is SEHNR and CDR2 FQNEAQ (reference sequence). The length of the CDR3 is 15 residues. CDR3 nucleotides: TGTGCCAGCAGCTTAGTCCAGTCGGCTCTATTAGGCTACACCTTC. As protein: CASSLVQSALLGYTF.

This clonotype has more than one count but fewer than ten. The V call is TRBV7-6, the J call TRBJ2-5; weak D call: TRBD2 (6 bases). The CDR3 is 17 residues long. V lost 5 bases and J lost 4, with 23 bases in between. Germline assignment: CDR1 SGHVS and CDR2 FNYEAQ. The CDR3 region is CASSPTGGATGAETQYF. The CDR3 region has the DNA TGTGCCAGCAGCCCCACCGGAGGGGCGACGGGTGCAGAGACCCAGTACTTC.

This clonotype was observed a handful of times. The V call is TRBV28, the J call TRBJ1-5, with 7 bases identical to TRBD1. The CDR3 runs 15 residues. Germline trimming cut 6 bases from V and 3 bases from J; bases unmatched to any gene: 8. From germline, CDR1 is MDHEN and CDR2 SYDVKM. CDR3 bases: TGTGCCAGCAGCCCCGACAGGGCAAACAATCAGCCCCAGCATTTT. This translates into CASSPDRANNQPQHF. The variable domain in full, completed from reference TRBV28 and TRBJ1-5, reads DVKVTQSSRYLVKRTGEKVFLECVQDMDHENMFWYRQDPGLGLRLIYFSYDVKMKEKGDIPEGYSVSREKKERFSLILESASTNQTSMYLCASSPDRANNQPQHFGDGTRLSIL.

To note about this clonotype: The final CDR3 position lacks the conserved phenylalanine or tryptophan, pointing to a likely read error. This chain joins TRBV5-8 and TRBJ2-7; no clear D. Trimming pared 4 bases from V and 4 bases from J, leaving 9 bases between. This CDR3 has 12 amino acids. Germline V CDR1 and CDR2: SGHTS, YDEGEE. This CDR3 reads CASSAEGYEQYL. The CDR3 bases are TGTGCCAGCAGCGCGGAAGGGTACGAGCAGTACTTG.

The chain couples TRBV11-2 to TRBJ1-2; tentative D call: TRBD1 (6 bases). Germline V gives CDR1 SGHAT, CDR2 FQNNGV. V dropped 4 bases and J dropped 6 bases, with 21 bases sitting between them. This CDR3 comprises 16 residues. The CDR3 DNA is TGTGCCAGCAGCTCGCCTAGGGCAGGGGAGGGTGATGGCTACACCTTC. It codes for CASSSPRAGEGDGYTF. The full variable domain, completed using reference TRBV11-2 and TRBJ1-2, is EAGVAQSPRYKIIEKRQSVAFWCNPISGHATLYWYQQILGQGPKLLIQFQNNGVVDDSQLPKDRFSAERLKGVDSTLKIQPAKLEDSAVYLCASSSPRAGEGDGYTFGSGTRLTVV.

This clonotype was seen a handful of times. J is TRBJ2-4 and V is TRBV7-2; tentatively, D is TRBD2 (5 bases). V was clipped by 5 bases and J by 2 bases, with 10 bases between them. In germline, CDR1 is SGHTA, CDR2 FQGNSA. This CDR3 has 14 residues. In nucleotides, the CDR3 is TGTGCCAGCAGCCCTGCCGGGACCAAAAACATTCAGTACTTC. Translating gives CASSPAGTKNIQYF.

The CDR3 spells CASSGTAKNIQYF. In DNA, the CDR3 is TGTGCCAGTAGCGGGACGGCTAAAAACATTCAGTACTTC. The rearrangement joins TRBV13 to TRBJ2-4; 8 positions match TRBD2. The germline CDR1 and CDR2 sequences are PRHDT and FYEKMQ (reference sequence). The CDR3 runs 13 residues. After removal of 9 bases from V and 4 bases from J, the junction contained 5 bases not matched to a gene.